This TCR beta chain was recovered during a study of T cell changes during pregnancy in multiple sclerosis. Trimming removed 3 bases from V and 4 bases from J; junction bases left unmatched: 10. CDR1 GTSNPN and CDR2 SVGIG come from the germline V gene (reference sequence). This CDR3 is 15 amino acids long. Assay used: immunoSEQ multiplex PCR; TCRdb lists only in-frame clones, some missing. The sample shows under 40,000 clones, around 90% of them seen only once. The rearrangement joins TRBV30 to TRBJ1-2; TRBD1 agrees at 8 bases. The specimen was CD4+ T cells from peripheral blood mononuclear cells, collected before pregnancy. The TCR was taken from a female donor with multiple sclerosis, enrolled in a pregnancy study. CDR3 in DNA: TGTGCCTGGAGCCGATCCACAGGGGGGGGCTATGGCTACACCTTC. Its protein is CAWSRSTGGGYGYTF.